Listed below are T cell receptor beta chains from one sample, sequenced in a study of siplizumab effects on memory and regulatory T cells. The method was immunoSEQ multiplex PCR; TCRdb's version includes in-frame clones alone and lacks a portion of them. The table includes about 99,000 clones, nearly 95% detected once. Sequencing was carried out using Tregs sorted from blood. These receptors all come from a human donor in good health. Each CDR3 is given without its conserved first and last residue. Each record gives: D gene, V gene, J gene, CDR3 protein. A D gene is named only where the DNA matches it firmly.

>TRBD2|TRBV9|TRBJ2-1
ASSLTPSGSGYNEQF
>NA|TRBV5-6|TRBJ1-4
ASSLDWPNEKLF
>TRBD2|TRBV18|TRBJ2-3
ASSLGLARTDTQY
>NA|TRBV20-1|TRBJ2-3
SAPATDTQY
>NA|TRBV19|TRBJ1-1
ASTTTSNTEAF
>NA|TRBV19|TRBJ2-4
ASSIVGQGRAKNIQY
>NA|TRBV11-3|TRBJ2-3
ASSLGLSTDTQY
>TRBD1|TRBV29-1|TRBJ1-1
SVGQVTYTEAF
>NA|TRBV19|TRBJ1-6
ASSTLPTGTGNSPLH
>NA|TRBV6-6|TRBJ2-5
ASSRGETQY
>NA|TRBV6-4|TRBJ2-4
ASSDWGYIQY
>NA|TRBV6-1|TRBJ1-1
ASSQSGSAVTEAF
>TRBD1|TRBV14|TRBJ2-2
ASSPLIEGATGELF
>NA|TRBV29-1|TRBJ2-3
SVDFTDTQY
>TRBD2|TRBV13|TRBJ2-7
ASSPAGAGGPYEQY
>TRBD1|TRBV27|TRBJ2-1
ASRDRSHWNEQF
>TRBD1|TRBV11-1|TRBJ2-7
ASSFSKVSNRGSYEQY
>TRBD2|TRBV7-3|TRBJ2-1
ASSSGAGLSSYNEQF
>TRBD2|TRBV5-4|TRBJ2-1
ASSLVGGTSGRPSYNEQF
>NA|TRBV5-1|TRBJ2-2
ASSSATGTGELF
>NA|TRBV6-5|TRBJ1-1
ASGYTPFNTEAF
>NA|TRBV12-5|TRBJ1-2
ASGSWTDNYGYT
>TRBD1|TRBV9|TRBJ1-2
ASTGQGMLRYGYT
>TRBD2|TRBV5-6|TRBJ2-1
ASSSVEPGLGPYNEQF
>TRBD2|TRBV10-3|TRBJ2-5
AISRTSGVETQY
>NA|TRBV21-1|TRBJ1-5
ASREPGGGAGFPRPQH
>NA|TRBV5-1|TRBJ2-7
ASSLDRSAYEQY
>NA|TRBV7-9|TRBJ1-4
ASSRRGNEKLF
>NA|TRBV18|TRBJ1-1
ASSPVLGGMNTEAF
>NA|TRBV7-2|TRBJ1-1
ASSLGPTANTEAF
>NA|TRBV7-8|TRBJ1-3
ASSYSNRNTIY
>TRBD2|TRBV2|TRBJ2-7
ASRAGGYEQY
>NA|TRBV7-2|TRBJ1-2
ASSIQGPSNYGYT
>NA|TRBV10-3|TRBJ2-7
AISEAPVDYEQY
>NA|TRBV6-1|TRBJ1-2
ASSSVRNYGYT
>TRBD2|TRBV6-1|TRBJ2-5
ASMGYGRETQY
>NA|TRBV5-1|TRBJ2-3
ASSPWLTDTQY
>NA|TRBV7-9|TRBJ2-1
ASSLAVYNEQF
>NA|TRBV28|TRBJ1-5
ASSLAGQPQH
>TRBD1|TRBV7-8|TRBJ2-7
ASSLADRAYEQY
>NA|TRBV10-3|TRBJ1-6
AISGGEGSPLH
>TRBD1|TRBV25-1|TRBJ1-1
ASLTGTGSTEAF
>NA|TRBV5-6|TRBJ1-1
ASSPVTGLNTEAF
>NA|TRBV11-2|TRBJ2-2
ASSLIRDTGELF
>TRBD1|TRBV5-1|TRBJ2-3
ASSTYRGQADTQY
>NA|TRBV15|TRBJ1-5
ATSRELGLSNQPQH
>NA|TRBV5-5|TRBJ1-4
ASSLAQYEKLF
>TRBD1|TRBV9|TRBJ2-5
ASSPRTGGFAQY
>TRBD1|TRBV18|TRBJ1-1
ASSALGQPNTEAF
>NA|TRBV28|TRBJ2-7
ASSTGVLGIAEQY
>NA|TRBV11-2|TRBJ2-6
ASSFLGFSGANVLT
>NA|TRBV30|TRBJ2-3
AWGSGPLGTDTQY
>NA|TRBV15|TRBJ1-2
ATSGVGGFGYT